This T cell receptor (beta chain) was retrieved from a study of blood T cell repertoires in COVID-19. Study details: Donors in the United States, Italy and Spain gave samples during acute or convalescent COVID-19.

Assay: immunoSEQ multiplex PCR; the TCRdb copy retains only in-frame clones and omits some. The table has some 300,000 clones, 70% to 90% seen once. There are 14 residues in the CDR3. Trimming shortened V by 4 bases and J by 0 bases, and 9 bases separated the two germline ends. CDR1 and CDR2 from the germline V gene are MDHEN and SYDVKM. Sample: PBMCs or T cells enriched from blood (not recorded which). This rearrangement joins TRBV28 to TRBJ1-1; possibly TRBD1 for D (5 bases). The clonotype originates from a woman in her 30s who had recovered from COVID-19. CDR3 amino acids: CASSSTAMNTEAFF. In nucleotides, the CDR3 is TGTGCCAGCAGTTCGACAGCTATGAACACTGAAGCTTTCTTT.